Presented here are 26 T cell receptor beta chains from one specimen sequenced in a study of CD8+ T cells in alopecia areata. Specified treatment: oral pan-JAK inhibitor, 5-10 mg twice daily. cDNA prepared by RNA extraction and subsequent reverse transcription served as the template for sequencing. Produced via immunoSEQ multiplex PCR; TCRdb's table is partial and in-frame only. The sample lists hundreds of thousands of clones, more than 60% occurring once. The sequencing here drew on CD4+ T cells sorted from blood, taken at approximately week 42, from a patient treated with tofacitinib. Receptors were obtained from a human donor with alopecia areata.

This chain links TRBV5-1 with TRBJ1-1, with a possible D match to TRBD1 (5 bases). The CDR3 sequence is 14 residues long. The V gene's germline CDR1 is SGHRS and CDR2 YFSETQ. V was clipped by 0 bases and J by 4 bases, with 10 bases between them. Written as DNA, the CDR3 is TGCGCCAGCAGCTTGGCGGGGGGAGGCACTGAAGCTTTCTTT. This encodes CASSLAGGGTEAFF.

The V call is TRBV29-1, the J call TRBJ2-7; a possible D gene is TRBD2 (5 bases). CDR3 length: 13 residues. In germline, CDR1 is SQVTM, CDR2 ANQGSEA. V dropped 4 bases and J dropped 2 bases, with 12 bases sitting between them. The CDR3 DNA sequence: TGCAGCGTTGGGACTTTCTCTGCCTACGAGCAGTACTTC. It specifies CSVGTFSAYEQYF.

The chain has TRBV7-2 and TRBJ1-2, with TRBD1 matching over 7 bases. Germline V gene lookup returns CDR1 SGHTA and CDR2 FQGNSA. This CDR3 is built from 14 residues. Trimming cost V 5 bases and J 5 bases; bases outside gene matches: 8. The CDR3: CASSPRAGGYGYTF. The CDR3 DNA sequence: TGTGCCAGCAGCCCCCGGGCAGGGGGATATGGCTACACCTTC.

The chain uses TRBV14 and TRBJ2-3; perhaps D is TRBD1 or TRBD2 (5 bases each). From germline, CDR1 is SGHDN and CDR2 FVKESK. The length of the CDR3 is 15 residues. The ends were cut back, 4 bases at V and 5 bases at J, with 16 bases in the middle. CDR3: CASSPGTPRLDTQYF. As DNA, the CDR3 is TGTGCCAGCAGCCCCGGGACGCCGAGGTTAGATACGCAGTATTTT.

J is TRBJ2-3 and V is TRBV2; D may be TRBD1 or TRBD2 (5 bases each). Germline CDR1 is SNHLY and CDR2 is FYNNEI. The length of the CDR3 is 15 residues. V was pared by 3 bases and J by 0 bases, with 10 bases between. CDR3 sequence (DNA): TGTGCCAGCAGTGATAGGGGACCTAGCACAGATACGCAGTATTTT. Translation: CASSDRGPSTDTQYF.

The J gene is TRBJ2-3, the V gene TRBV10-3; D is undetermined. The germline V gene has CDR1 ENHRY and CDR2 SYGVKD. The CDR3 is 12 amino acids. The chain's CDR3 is CAGGRDTDTQYF. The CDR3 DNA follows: TGTGCAGGTGGCCGAGACACAGATACGCAGTATTTT.

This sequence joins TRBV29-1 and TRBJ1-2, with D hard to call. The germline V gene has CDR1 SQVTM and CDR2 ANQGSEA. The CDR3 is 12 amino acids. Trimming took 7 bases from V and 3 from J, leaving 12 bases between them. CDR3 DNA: TGCAGCGGGAAGGACGGATACTATGGCTACACCTTC. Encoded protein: CSGKDGYYGYTF.

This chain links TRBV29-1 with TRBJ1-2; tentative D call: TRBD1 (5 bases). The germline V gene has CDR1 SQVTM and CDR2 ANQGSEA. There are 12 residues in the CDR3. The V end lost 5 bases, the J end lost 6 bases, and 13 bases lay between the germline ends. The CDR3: CSVRGAGDGYTF. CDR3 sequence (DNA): TGCAGCGTTCGAGGGGCGGGGGATGGCTACACCTTC.

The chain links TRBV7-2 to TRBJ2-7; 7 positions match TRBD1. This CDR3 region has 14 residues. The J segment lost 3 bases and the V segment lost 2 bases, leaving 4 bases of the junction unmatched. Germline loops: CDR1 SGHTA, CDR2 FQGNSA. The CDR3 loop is CASSLMTGNYEQYF. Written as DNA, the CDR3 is TGTGCCAGCAGCTTAATGACAGGGAACTACGAGCAGTACTTC.

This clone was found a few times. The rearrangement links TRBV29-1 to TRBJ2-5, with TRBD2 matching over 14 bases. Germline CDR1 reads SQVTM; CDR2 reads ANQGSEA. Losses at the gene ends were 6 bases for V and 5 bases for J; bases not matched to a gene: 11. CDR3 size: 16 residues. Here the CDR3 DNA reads TGCAGCGTACCCGGGACTAGCGGGGGACGGGGGGAGACCCAGTACTTC. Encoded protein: CSVPGTSGGRGETQYF.

The CDR3 sequence: CAYSPGGAYYEQYF. The DNA of the CDR3 is TGTGCCTACAGTCCAGGGGGCGCTTACTACGAGCAGTACTTC. This chain links TRBV30 with TRBJ2-7; the match to TRBD1 covers 8 bases. J gave up 3 bases and V 7 bases, and 11 bases lay outside the gene matches. The CDR3 consists of 14 residues. Germline V gene data show CDR1 as GTSNPN and CDR2 as SVGIG (reference sequence).

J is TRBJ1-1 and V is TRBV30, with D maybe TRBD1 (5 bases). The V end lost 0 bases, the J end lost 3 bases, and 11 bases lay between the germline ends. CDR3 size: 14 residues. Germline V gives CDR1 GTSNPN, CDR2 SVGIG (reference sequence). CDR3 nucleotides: TGTGCCTGGAGTGTCCGGGGGAGGTACACTGAAGCTTTCTTT. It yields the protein CAWSVRGRYTEAFF.

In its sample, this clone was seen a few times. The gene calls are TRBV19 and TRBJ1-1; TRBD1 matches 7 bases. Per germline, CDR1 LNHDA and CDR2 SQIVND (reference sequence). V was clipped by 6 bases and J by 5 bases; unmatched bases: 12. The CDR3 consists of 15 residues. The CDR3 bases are TGTGCCAGTAGACCCAGGGGGGAGGGACGGACTGAAGCTTTCTTT. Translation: CASRPRGEGRTEAFF.

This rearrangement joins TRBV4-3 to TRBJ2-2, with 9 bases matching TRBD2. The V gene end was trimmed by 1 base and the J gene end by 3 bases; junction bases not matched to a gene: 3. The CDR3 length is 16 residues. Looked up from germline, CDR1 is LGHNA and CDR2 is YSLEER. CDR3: CASSQGGGADTGELFF. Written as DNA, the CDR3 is TGCGCCAGCAGCCAAGGCGGGGGGGCAGACACCGGGGAGCTGTTTTTT.

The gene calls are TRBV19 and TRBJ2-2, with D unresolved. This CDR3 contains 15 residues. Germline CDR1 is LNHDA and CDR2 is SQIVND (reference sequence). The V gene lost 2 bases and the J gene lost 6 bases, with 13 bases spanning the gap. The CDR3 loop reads CASSIFSSSPGELFF. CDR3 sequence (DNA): TGTGCCAGTAGTATATTCTCTAGTAGCCCCGGGGAGCTGTTTTTT.

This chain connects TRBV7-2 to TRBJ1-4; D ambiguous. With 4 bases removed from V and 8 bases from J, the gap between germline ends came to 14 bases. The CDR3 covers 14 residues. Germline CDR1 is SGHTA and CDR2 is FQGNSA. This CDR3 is CASSYRVPPEKLFF. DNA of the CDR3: TGTGCCAGCAGCTACCGGGTCCCGCCAGAAAAACTGTTTTTT.

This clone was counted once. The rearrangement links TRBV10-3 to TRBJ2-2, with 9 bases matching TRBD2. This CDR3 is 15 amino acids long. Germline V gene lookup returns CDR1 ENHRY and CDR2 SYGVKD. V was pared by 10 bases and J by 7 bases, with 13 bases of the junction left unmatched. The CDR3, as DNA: TGTGCCACCTCACCGGGACTAGCCTCAGGCGGGGAGCTGTTTTTT. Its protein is CATSPGLASGGELFF.

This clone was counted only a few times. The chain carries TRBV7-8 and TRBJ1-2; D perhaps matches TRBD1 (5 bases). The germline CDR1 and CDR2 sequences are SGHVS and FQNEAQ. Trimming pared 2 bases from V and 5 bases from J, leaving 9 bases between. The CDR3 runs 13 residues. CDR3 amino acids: CASSLKGDYGYTF. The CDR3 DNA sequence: TGTGCCAGCAGCTTAAAAGGGGATTATGGCTACACCTTC.

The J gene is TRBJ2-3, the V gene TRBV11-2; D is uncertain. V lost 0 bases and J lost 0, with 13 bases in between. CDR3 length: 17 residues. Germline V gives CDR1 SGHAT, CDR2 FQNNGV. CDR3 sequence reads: CASSLDSSFGSTDTQYF. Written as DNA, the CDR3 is TGTGCCAGCAGCTTAGATAGTTCATTTGGGAGCACAGATACGCAGTATTTT.

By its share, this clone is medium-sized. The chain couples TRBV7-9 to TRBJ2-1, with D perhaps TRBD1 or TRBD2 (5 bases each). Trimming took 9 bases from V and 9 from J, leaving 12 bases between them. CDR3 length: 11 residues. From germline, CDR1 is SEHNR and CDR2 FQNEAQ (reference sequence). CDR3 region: CARGVHLEQFF. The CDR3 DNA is TGTGCCAGGGGGGTCCACCTTGAGCAGTTCTTC.

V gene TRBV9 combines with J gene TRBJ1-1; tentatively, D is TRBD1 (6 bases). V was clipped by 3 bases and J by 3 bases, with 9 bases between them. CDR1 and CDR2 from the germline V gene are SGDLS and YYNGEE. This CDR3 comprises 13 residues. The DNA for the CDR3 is TGTGCCAGCAGCGCAAGGGGGGACACTGAAGCTTTCTTT. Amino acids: CASSARGDTEAFF.

CDR3 loop: CASSERNQETQYF. The CDR3 bases are TGCGCCAGCAGCGAAAGAAACCAAGAGACCCAGTACTTC. The chain couples TRBV5-1 to TRBJ2-5; D unresolved. V was trimmed by 4 bases and J by 0 bases, leaving 7 bases between them. The CDR3 is made up of 13 amino acids. Germline lookup yields CDR1 SGHRS and CDR2 YFSETQ.

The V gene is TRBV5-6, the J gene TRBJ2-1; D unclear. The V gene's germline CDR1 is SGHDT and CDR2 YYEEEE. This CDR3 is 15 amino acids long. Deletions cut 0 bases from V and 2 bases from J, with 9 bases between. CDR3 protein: CASSLGVGTYNEQFF. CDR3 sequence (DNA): TGTGCCAGCAGCTTGGGAGTGGGGACCTACAATGAGCAGTTCTTC.

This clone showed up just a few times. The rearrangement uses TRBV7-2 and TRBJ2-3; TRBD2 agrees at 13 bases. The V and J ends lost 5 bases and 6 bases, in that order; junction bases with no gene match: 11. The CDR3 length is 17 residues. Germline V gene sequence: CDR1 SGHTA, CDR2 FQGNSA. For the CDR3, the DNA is TGTGCCAGCAGCCCGGGACTAGCGGGGACCGCCCGCGATACGCAGTATTTT. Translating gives CASSPGLAGTARDTQYF.

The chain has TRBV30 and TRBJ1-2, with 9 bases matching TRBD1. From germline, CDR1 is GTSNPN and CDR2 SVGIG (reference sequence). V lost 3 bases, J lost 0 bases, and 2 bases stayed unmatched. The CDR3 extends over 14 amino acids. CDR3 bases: TGTGCCTGGAGGGGACAGGGTACTAACTATGGCTACACCTTC. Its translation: CAWRGQGTNYGYTF. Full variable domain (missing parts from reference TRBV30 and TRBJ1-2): SQTIHQWPATLVQPVGSPLSLECTVEGTSNPNLYWYRQAAGRGLQLLFYSVGIGQISSEVPQNLSASRPQDRQFILSSKKLLLSDSGFYLCAWRGQGTNYGYTFGSGTRLTVV.

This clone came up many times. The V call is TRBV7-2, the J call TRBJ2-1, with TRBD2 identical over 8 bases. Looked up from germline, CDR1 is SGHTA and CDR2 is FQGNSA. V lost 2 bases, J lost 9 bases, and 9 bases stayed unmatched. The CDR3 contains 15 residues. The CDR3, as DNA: TGTGCCAGCAGCTTATCGGGGGGGCATTTGTTTGAGCAGTTCTTC. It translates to CASSLSGGHLFEQFF.